This record looks at one TCR beta chain sequence and its context. Assay used: immunoSEQ multiplex PCR; TCRdb lists only in-frame clones, some missing. The table has over 100,000 clones, around 93% seen once. This sample was included in a study of OX40 agonist ivuxolimab in advanced cancers. Per germline, CDR1 ENHRY and CDR2 SYGVKD. V was shortened by 0 bases and J by 0 bases, with 11 bases between the two germline ends. The CDR3 totals 16 residues. The sequenced sample was CD4+ or CD8+ T cells sorted from blood, obtained in a trial of the OX40 agonist ivuxolimab. J is TRBJ1-1 and V is TRBV10-3, with D possibly matching TRBD1 (6 bases). The TCR originated in an adult with an advanced solid tumor such as melanoma, head and neck, liver or kidney cancer. The DNA of the CDR3 is TGTGCCATCAGTGAGTCCCCAGGGGTGGTGAACACTGAAGCTTTCTTT. Amino acid sequence: CAISESPGVVNTEAFF.